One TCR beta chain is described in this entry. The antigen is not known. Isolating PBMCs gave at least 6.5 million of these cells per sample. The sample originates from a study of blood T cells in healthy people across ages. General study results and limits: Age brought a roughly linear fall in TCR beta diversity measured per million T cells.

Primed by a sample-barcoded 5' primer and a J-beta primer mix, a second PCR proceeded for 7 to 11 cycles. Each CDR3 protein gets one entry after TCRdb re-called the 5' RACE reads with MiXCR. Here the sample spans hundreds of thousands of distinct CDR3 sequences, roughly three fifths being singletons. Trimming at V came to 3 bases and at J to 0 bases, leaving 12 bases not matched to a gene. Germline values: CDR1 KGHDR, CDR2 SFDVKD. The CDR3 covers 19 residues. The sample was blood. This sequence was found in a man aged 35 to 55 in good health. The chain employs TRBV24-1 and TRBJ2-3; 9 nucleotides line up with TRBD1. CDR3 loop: CATSDPDKFGQGSTDTQYF. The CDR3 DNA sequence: TGTGCCACCAGTGATCCCGATAAGTTCGGACAGGGGAGCACAGATACGCAGTATTTT.